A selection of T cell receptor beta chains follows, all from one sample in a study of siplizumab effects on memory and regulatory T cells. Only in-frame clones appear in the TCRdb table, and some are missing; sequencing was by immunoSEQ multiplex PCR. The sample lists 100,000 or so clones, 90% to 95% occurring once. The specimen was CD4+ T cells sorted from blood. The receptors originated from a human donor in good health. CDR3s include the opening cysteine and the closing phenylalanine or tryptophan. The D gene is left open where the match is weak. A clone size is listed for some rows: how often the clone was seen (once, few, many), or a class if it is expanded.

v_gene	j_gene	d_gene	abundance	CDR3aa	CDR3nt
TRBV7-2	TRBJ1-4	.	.	CASSLGGGGGYEKLFF	TGTGCCAGCAGCTTAGGGGGTGGAGGGGGATATGAAAAACTGTTTTTT
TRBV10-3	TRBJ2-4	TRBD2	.	CAISGSGGYGNIQYF	TGTGCCATCAGTGGTTCGGGGGGTTATGGAAACATTCAGTACTTC
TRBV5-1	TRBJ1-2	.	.	CASSFGQGGYGYTF	TGCGCCAGCAGCTTCGGCCAGGGAGGCTATGGCTACACCTTC
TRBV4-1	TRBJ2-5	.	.	CASSLGPKETQYF	TGCGCCAGCAGCCTCGGGCCAAAAGAGACCCAGTACTTC
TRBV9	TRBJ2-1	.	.	CASSVEVGEQFF	TGTGCCAGCAGCGTAGAGGTGGGTGAGCAGTTCTTC
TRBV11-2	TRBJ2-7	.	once	CASRRGRDTSSGEQYF	TGTGCCAGCAGGAGGGGTCGGGACACCTCTTCAGGGGAGCAGTACTTC
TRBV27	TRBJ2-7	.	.	CASSLDQGGTYEQYF	TGTGCCAGCAGTTTGGACCAGGGGGGGACCTACGAGCAGTACTTC
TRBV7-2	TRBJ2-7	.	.	CASSYQLGGSNYEQYF	TGTGCCAGCAGCTACCAATTGGGTGGGAGTAATTACGAGCAGTACTTC
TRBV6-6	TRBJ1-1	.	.	CASRGASTEAFF	TGTGCCAGCCGTGGCGCTTCGACTGAAGCTTTCTTT
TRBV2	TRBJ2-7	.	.	CASRDGQASYEQYF	TGTGCCAGCAGGGACGGACAAGCCTCCTACGAGCAGTACTTC
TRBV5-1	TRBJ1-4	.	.	CASSRSDIPNEKLFF	TGCGCCAGCAGCCGAAGTGACATCCCTAATGAAAAACTGTTTTTT
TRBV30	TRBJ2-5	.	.	CAWSVGAPQETQYF	TGTGCCTGGAGTGTTGGTGCCCCCCAAGAGACCCAGTACTTC
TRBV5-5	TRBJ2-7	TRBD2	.	CASSFTSGNSYEQYF	TGTGCCAGCAGCTTTACTAGCGGGAACTCCTACGAGCAGTACTTC
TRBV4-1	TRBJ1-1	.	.	CASSLHSPPGLTEAFF	TGCGCCAGCAGCCTCCACTCTCCCCCGGGACTCACTGAAGCTTTCTTT
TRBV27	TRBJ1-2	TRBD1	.	CASSRGDRFGYTF	TGTGCCAGCAGTCGCGGGGACAGGTTTGGCTACACCTTC
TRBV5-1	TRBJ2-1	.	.	CASSSGPSSYNEQFF	TGCGCCAGCAGCTCGGGACCAAGCTCCTACAATGAGCAGTTCTTC
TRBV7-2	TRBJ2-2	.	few	CASSRPGAGELFF	TGTGCCAGCAGCCGCCCGGGGGCCGGGGAGCTGTTTTTT
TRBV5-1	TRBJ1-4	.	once	CASSLQAGPNEKLFF	TGCGCCAGCAGCTTACAGGCGGGACCTAATGAAAAACTGTTTTTT
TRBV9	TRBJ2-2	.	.	CASSREDTHTGELFF	TGTGCCAGCAGCCGAGAAGACACTCACACCGGGGAGCTGTTTTTT
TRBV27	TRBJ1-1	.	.	CASSFSLGRGGTEAFF	TGTGCCAGCAGTTTCTCTCTGGGCAGGGGCGGCACTGAAGCTTTCTTT
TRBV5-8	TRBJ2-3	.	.	CASSFGLQTSTDTQYF	TGTGCCAGCAGCTTTGGACTACAAACTAGCACAGATACGCAGTATTTT
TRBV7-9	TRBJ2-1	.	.	CASSLRAGTRILGQFF	TGTGCCAGCAGCTTACGTGCGGGAACGCGGATATTGGGGCAGTTCTTC
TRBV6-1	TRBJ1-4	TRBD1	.	CASSEQGASEKLFF	TGTGCCAGCAGTGAGCAGGGGGCGAGTGAAAAACTGTTTTTT
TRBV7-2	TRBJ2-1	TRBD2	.	CASSRGLANEQFF	TGTGCCAGCAGCCGCGGACTAGCTAATGAGCAGTTCTTC
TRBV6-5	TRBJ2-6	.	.	CASRGATSGANVLTF	TGTGCCAGCAGGGGGGCCACGTCTGGGGCCAACGTCCTGACTTTC
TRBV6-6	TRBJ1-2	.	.	CASSYDSIYGYTF	TGTGCCAGCAGTTACGACAGTATCTATGGCTACACCTTC
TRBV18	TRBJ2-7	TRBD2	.	CASSPPAGDEQYF	TGTGCCAGCTCACCACCGGCGGGGGACGAGCAGTACTTC
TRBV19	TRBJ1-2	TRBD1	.	CASNDAGGGNYGYTF	TGTGCCAGTAACGACGCAGGGGGTGGTAACTATGGCTACACCTTC
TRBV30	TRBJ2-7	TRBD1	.	CAWSGPGTGWTYEQYF	TGTGCCTGGAGTGGTCCAGGGACAGGGTGGACCTACGAGCAGTACTTC
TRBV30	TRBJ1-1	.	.	CAWSVGGSEAFF	TGTGCCTGGAGTGTTGGAGGGTCTGAAGCTTTCTTT
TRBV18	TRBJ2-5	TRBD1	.	CASSDRKGLRETQYF	TGTGCCAGCTCGGACAGGAAGGGTTTGAGGGAGACCCAGTACTTC
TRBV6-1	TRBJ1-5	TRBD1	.	CASSTDRSSNQPQHF	TGTGCCAGCAGTACGGACAGGAGTAGCAATCAGCCCCAGCATTTT
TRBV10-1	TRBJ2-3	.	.	CASSGRQRGNTDTQYF	TGCGCCAGCTCGGGACGCCAAAGGGGGAACACAGATACGCAGTATTTT
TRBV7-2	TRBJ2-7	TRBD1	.	CASSYYGDRAYEQYF	TGTGCCAGCAGCTACTACGGGGACAGGGCTTACGAGCAGTACTTC
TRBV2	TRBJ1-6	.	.	CASRQDASSYNSPLHF	TGTGCCAGCAGACAGGACGCGAGCTCCTATAATTCACCCCTCCACTTT
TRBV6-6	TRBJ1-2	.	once	CASTPTRGNYGYTF	TGTGCCAGCACCCCGACCAGGGGTAACTATGGCTACACCTTC
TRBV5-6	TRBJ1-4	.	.	CASSLSKGRRYEKLFF	TGTGCCAGCAGCTTAAGTAAGGGCCGGCGGTATGAAAAACTGTTTTTT
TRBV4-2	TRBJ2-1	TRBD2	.	CASSSSSGGFNEQFF	TGTGCCAGCAGCTCATCTAGCGGGGGGTTCAATGAGCAGTTCTTC
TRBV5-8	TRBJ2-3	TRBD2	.	CASRLAGGMRADTQYF	TGTGCCAGCAGGCTAGCGGGAGGGATGCGGGCAGATACGCAGTATTTT
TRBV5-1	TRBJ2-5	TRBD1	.	CASSTGQFGQETQYF	TGCGCCAGCAGCACGGGACAGTTCGGACAAGAGACCCAGTACTTC
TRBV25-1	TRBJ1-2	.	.	CASSGGRGYTF	TGTGCCAGCAGTGGCGGCAGGGGCTACACCTTC
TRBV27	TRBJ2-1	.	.	CASSLIRGGVYLQFF	TGTGCCAGCAGTTTAATTCGTGGCGGAGTTTATTTGCAGTTCTTC
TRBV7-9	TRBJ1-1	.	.	CASSLAGPGGTEAFF	TGTGCCAGCAGCTTAGCAGGGCCGGGCGGCACTGAAGCTTTCTTT
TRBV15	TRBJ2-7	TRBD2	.	CATSNYGTSGRPHEQYF	TGTGCCACCAGCAACTACGGGACTAGCGGGAGGCCCCACGAGCAGTACTTC
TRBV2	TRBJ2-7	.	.	CASSEQGYEQYF	TGTGCCAGCAGTGAACAGGGGTACGAGCAGTACTTC
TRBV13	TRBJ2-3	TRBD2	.	CASSSGTSSDTQYF	TGTGCCAGCAGTTCCGGGACTAGCTCAGATACGCAGTATTTT
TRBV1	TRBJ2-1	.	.	CTSSDQREIGEQFF	TGCACCAGCAGCGATCAGCGGGAGATCGGTGAGCAGTTCTTC
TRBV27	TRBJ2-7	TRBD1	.	CASSPGQGAAYEQYF	TGTGCCAGCAGCCCCGGACAGGGGGCCGCCTACGAGCAGTACTTC